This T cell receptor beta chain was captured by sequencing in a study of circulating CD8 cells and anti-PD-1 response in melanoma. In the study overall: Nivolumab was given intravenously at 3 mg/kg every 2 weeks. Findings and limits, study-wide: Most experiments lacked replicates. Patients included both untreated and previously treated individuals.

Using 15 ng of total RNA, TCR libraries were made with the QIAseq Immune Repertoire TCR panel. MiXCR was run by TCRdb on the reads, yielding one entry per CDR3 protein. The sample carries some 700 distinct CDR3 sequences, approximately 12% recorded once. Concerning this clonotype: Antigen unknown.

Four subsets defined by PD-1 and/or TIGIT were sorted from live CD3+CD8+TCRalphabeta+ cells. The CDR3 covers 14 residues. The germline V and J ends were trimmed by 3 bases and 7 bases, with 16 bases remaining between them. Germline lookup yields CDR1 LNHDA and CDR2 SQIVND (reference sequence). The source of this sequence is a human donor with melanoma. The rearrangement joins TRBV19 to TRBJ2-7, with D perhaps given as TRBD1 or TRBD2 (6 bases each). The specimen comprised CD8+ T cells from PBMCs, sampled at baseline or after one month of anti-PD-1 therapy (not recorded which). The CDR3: CASSMTGASGEQYF. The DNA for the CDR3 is TGTGCCAGTAGTATGACGGGGGCCTCGGGGGAGCAGTACTTC.